The entry below describes one T cell receptor (beta chain). The antigen is undetermined. This record belongs to a study of T cells in localized non-small cell lung cancer. Whole-study results and caveats: Higher blood T cell density tracked longer overall survival.

The protocol was immunoSEQ multiplex PCR, while the TCRdb copy is restricted to in-frame clones and leaves out a portion. There are tens of thousands of clones in the sample; 88% occur only once, and 20% to 25% lies in the top ten. Germline values: CDR1 SNHLY, CDR2 FYNNEI. The CDR3 sequence is 13 residues long. Trimming took off 5 bases at V and 5 bases at J, with 10 bases between the two ends. This specimen consisted of peripheral blood, obtained before any cancer treatment. The sequence derives from a woman aged 40-69 years with stage I squamous cell lung carcinoma. The chain couples TRBV2 to TRBJ2-1, with D possibly matching TRBD2 (6 bases). CDR3 residues: CASSREVNNEQFF. As DNA, the CDR3 is TGTGCCAGCAGTAGGGAGGTCAACAATGAGCAGTTCTTC.